This section outlines one T cell receptor (beta chain) sequence together with its context. This CDR3 is also generated by other DNA sequences in the sample. Trimming cost V 7 bases and J 1 base, with 7 bases left between them. Germline CDR1 and CDR2: LNHDA and SQIVND (reference sequence). This CDR3 is built from 12 residues. The repertoire was sequenced with immunoSEQ multiplex PCR; TCRdb's copy has only in-frame clones and lacks some. The sample has about 2.1 million clones, around 93% seen once; the top ten hold more than 1.5%. This sample was taken from a study of shared clonotypes between healthy human individuals. Terminally differentiated effector memory CD45RA+ cells were excluded by CCR7 positive selection of CD45RO-negative cells.

The chain couples TRBV19 to TRBJ1-1; D not resolved. The TCR comes from a man younger than 30 in good health. Some clones in this sample may be carry-over from other donors' samples. Sequenced: naive CD8+ T cells from PBMCs. Here the CDR3 DNA reads TGTGCCAGTAAAGATAGGAACACTGAAGCTTTCTTT. It codes for CASKDRNTEAFF.